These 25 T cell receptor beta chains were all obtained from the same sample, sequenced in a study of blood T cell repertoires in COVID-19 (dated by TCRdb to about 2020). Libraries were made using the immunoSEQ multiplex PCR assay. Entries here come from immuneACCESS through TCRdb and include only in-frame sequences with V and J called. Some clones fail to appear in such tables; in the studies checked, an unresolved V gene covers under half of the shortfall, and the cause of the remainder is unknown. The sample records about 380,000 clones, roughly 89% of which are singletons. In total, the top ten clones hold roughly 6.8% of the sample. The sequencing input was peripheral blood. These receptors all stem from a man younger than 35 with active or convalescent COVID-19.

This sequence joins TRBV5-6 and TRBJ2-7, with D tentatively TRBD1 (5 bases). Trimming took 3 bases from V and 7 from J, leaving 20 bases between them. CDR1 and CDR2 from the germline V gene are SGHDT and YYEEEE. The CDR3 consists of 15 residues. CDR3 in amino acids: CASSSRSWGGWEQYF. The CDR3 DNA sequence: TGTGCCAGCAGCTCAAGAAGTTGGGGCGGATGGGAGCAGTACTTC.

The CDR3 here is CASSLSLSGNTIYF. The CDR3 DNA reads as TGTGCCAGCAGCTTATCTCTCTCTGGAAACACCATATATTTT. The chain is built from TRBV7-9 and TRBJ1-3, with D unclear. CDR1 SEHNR and CDR2 FQNEAQ come from the germline V gene (reference sequence). The CDR3 contains 14 residues. Trimming shortened V by 2 bases and J by 0 bases, and 5 bases separated the two germline ends.

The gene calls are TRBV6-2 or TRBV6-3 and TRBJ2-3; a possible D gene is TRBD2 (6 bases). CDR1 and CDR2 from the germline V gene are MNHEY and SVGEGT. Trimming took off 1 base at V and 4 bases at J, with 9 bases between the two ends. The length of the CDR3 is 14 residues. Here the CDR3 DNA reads TGTGCCAGCAGTTACTACGGGAGCCCAGATACGCAGTATTTT. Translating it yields CASSYYGSPDTQYF.

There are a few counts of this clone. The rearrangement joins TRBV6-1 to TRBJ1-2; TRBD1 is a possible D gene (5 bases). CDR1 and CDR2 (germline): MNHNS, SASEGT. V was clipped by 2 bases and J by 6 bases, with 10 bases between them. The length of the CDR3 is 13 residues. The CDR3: CASSEYRGDGYTF. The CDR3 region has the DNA TGTGCCAGCAGTGAATATAGGGGCGATGGCTACACCTTC.

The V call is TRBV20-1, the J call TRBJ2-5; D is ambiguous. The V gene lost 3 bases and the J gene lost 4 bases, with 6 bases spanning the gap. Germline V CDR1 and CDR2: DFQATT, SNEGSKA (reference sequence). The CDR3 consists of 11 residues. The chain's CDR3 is CSARKAETQYF. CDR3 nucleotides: TGCAGTGCTAGGAAAGCAGAGACCCAGTACTTC.

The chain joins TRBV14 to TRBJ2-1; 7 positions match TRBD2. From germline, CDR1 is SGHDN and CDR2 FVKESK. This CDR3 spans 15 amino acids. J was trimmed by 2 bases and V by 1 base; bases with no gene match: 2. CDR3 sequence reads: CASSQVAGAYNEQFF. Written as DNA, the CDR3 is TGTGCCAGCAGCCAAGTGGCGGGGGCCTACAATGAGCAGTTCTTC.

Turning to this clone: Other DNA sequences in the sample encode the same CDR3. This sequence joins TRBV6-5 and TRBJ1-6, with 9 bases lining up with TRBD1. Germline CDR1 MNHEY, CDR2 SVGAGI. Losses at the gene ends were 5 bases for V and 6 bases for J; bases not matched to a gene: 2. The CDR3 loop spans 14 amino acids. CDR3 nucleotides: TGTGCCAGCAGTAGGGACAGGGCTAATTCACCCCTCCACTTT. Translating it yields CASSRDRANSPLHF.

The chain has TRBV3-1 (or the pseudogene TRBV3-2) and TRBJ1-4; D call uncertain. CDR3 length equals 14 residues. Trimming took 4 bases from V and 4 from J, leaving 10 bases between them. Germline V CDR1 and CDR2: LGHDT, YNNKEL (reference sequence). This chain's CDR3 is CASSLKGGNEKLFF. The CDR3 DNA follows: TGTGCCAGCAGCCTAAAGGGAGGTAATGAAAAACTGTTTTTT.

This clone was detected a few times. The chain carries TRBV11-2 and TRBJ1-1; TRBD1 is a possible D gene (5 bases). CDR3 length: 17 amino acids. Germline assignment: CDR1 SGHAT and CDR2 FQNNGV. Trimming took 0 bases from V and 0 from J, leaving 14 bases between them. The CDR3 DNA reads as TGTGCCAGCAGCTTAGACCCACCGGGACTCCTGAACACTGAAGCTTTCTTT. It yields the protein CASSLDPPGLLNTEAFF.

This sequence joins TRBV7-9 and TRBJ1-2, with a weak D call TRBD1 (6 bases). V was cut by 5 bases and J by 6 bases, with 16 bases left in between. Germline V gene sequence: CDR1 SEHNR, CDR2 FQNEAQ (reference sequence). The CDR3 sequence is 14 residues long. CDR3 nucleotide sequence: TGTGCCAGCAGCCCCGCGGACAGAAGTAATGGCTACACCTTC. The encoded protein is CASSPADRSNGYTF.

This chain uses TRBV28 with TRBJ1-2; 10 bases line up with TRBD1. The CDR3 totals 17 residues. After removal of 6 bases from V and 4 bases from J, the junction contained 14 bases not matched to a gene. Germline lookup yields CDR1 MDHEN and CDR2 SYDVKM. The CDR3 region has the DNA TGTGCCAGCAGCCCGGGACAGGGGAGTGAAAGAGGCTATGGCTACACCTTC. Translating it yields CASSPGQGSERGYGYTF.

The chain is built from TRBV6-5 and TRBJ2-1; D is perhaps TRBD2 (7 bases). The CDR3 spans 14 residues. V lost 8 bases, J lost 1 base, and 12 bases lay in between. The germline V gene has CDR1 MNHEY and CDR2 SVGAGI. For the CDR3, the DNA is TGTGCCAGCGGCCGGGGGGCTTCCTACAATGAGCAGTTCTTC. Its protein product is CASGRGASYNEQFF.

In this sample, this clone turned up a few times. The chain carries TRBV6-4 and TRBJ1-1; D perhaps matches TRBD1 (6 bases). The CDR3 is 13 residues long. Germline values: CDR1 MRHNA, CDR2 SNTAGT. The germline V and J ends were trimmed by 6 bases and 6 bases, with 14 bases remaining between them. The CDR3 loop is CASSLGGAAEAFF. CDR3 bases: TGTGCCAGCAGCTTGGGGGGGGCGGCTGAAGCTTTCTTT.

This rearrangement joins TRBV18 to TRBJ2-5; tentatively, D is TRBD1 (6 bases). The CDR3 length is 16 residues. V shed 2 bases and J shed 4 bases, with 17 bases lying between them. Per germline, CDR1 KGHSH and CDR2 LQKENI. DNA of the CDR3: TGTGCCAGCTCACCAGGGGGCAGGGGAGCTGGAGAGACCCAGTACTTC. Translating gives CASSPGGRGAGETQYF.

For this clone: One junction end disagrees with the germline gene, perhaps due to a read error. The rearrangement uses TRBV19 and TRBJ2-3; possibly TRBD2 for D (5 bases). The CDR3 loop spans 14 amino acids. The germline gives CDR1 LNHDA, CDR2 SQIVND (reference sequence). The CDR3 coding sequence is TGTGCCAGTAGTATCGACTCTAGCACGGATACGCAGTATTTT. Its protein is CASSIDSSTDTQYF.

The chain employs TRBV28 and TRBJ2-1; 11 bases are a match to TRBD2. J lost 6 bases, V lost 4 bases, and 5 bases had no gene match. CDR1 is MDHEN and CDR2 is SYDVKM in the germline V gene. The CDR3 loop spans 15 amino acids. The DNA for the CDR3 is TGTGCCAGCAGTTCACCGGGACTAGCGGTCAATGAGCAGTTCTTC. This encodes CASSSPGLAVNEQFF.

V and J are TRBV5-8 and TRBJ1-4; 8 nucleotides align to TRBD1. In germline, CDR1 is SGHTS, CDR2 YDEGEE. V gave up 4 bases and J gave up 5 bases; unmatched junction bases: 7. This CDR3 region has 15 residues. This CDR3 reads CASSSGDRTNEKLFF. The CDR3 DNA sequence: TGTGCCAGCAGCAGCGGGGACAGGACGAATGAAAAACTGTTTTTT.

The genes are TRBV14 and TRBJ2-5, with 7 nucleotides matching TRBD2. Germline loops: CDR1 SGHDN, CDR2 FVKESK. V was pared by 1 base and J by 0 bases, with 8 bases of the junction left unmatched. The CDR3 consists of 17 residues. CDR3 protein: CASSQGRTSGYQETQYF. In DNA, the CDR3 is TGTGCCAGCAGCCAAGGTCGGACTAGTGGGTACCAAGAGACCCAGTACTTC.

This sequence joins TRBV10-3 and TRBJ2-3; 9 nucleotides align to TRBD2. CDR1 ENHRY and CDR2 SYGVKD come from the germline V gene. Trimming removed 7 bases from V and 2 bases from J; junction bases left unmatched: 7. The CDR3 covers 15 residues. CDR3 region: CAINRSGGSTDTQYF. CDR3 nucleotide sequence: TGTGCCATCAACCGCAGCGGGGGGTCCACAGATACGCAGTATTTT.

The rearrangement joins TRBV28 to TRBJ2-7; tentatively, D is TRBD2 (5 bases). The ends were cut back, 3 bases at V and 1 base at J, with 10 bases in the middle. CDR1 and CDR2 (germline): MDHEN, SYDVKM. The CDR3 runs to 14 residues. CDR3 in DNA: TGTGCCAGCAGTTTGCGCGGGCGTTCCTACGAGCAGTACTTC. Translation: CASSLRGRSYEQYF.

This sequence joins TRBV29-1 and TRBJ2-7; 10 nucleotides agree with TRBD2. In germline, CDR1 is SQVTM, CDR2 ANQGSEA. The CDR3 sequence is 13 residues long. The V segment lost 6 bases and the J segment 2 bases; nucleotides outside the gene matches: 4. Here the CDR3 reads CSVTGTSAYEQYF. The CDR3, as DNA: TGCAGCGTCACCGGGACTAGCGCCTACGAGCAGTACTTC.

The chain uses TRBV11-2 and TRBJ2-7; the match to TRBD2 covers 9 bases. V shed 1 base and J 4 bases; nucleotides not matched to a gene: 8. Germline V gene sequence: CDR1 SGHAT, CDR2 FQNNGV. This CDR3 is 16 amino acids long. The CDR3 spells CASSLAGSGGLYEQYF. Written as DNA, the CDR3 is TGTGCCAGCAGCTTAGCGGGTAGCGGGGGCCTTTACGAGCAGTACTTC.

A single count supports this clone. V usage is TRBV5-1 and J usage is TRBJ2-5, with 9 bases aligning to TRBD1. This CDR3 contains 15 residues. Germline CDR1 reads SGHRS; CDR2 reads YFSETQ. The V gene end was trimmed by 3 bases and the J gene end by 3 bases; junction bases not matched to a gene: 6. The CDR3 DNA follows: TGCGCCAGCAGCTCTTCCGGGACAGGGAAAGAGACCCAGTACTTC. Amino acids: CASSSSGTGKETQYF.

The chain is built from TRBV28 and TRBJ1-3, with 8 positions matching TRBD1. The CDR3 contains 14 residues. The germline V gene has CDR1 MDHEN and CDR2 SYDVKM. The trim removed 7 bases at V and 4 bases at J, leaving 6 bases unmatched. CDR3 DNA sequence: TGTGCCAGCACAGGGGGCACATTGGGAAACACCATATATTTT. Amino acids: CASTGGTLGNTIYF.

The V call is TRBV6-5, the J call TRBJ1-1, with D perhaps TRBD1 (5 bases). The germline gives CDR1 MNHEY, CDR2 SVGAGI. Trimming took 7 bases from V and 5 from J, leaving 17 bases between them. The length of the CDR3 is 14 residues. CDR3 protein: CASKQHQGLTEAFF. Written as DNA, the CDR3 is TGTGCCAGCAAACAGCATCAGGGACTTACTGAAGCTTTCTTT.